This T cell receptor (beta chain) was identified in a study of tumor-infiltrating lymphocytes in primary liver carcinoma. In the study overall: Aged between 30 and 69 years, the patients were men and women.

Points on this clonotype: The junction does not match germline at one end; this may be a read error.

Starting material for RNA and DNA co-extraction consisted of about 20-30 mg of unsorted bulk tissue. TCR beta cDNA came from about 500 ng total RNA, primed with a constant-region primer. Each TCR beta library was derived from three nested multiplex PCR rounds that employed slightly modified ARM-PCR. A C-beta reverse primer and TRBV1-TRBV30 forward primers served in each of the first two PCR rounds, at 9 to 11 cycles apiece. One entry per CDR3 protein, called by TCRdb with MiXCR from the multiplex PCR reads. The repertoire holds about 100,000 distinct CDR3 sequences, with about 62% as singletons. CDR3 length equals 13 residues. Germline V lookup: CDR1 MGHRA, CDR2 YSYEKL.

The chain uses TRBV4-1 and TRBJ1-1; D remains unclear. Specimen: liver tumor tissue from sampling region 2. The subset denotes: tumor region T2, inferior pole. The TCR originated in a woman aged 55-70 years with primary liver carcinoma and hepatitis B virus infection. This CDR3 is CASSQGPNTEVFF. The CDR3 DNA is TGCGCCAGCAGCCAAGGTCCGAACACTGAAGTTTTCTTT.